These 22 T cell receptor beta chains came from one sample sequenced in a study of blood T cell repertoires in COVID-19. Clones were read by immunoSEQ multiplex PCR, and TCRdb kept only the in-frame ones, dropping some. There are 60,000 or so clones in the sample; about 83% occur only once, and roughly 23% lies in the top ten. Sequenced material: peripheral blood. The receptors originated from a human donor in a cohort sampled during active COVID-19.

The DNA for the CDR3 is TGTGCCAGCAGTCAAACAGGGTATGGCTACACCTTC. Its translation is CASSQTGYGYTF. V is TRBV28 and J is TRBJ1-2; D possibly corresponds to TRBD1 (6 bases). The V gene's germline CDR1 is MDHEN and CDR2 SYDVKM. The germline V and J ends were trimmed by 5 bases and 5 bases, with 9 bases remaining between them. This CDR3 is built from 12 residues.

The rearrangement joins TRBV5-1 to TRBJ2-5; 7 bases align to TRBD1. Germline V lookup: CDR1 SGHRS, CDR2 YFSETQ. CDR3 length: 15 residues. Unmatched junction bases numbered 11, after V lost 4 bases and J lost 5 bases. The CDR3 region is CASSRAQGLGETQYF. The CDR3 nucleotides read TGCGCCAGCAGCCGCGCACAGGGGTTAGGGGAGACCCAGTACTTC.

V usage is TRBV10-3 and J usage is TRBJ1-1; weak D call: TRBD1 (5 bases). Germline V gives CDR1 ENHRY, CDR2 SYGVKD. V was shortened by 10 bases and J by 0 bases, with 15 bases between the two germline ends. This CDR3 is built from 14 residues. CDR3 DNA: TGTGCCACGACAGTCACAAACCTGAACACTGAAGCTTTCTTT. This gives the protein CATTVTNLNTEAFF.

This clone has only a few counts. The rearrangement links TRBV18 to TRBJ2-7, with TRBD2 identical over 11 bases. This CDR3 has 18 residues. Germline CDR1 reads KGHSH; CDR2 reads LQKENI. V dropped 4 bases and J dropped 0; count of bases not matched to a gene: 11. CDR3 amino acids: CASSRDSGGARSSYEQYF. The CDR3 DNA sequence: TGTGCCAGCTCACGGGATAGCGGGGGGGCTAGGAGCTCCTACGAGCAGTACTTC.

This clone appeared a few times. The rearrangement links TRBV10-2 to TRBJ2-7; 7 nucleotides line up with TRBD2. This CDR3 is built from 14 residues. Germline V gene sequence: CDR1 WSHSY, CDR2 SAAADI. J was trimmed by 4 bases and V by 3 bases; bases with no gene match: 6. The CDR3 region has the DNA TGCGCCAGCAGTGAACTAGCGATCCATTACGAGCAGTACTTC. Translating it yields CASSELAIHYEQYF.

The chain carries TRBV7-2 and TRBJ2-3; the D gene is possibly TRBD1 (6 bases). V was pared by 5 bases and J by 2 bases, with 17 bases between. The CDR3 is made up of 16 amino acids. Germline V gives CDR1 SGHTA, CDR2 FQGNSA. CDR3 loop: CASSPTGQIPTDTQYF. The CDR3, as DNA: TGTGCCAGCAGCCCCACCGGACAGATCCCCACAGATACGCAGTATTTT.

This chain connects TRBV5-6 to TRBJ2-1; tentative D call: TRBD2 (5 bases). This CDR3 spans 15 amino acids. V was clipped by 6 bases and J by 2 bases, with 15 bases between them. CDR1 and CDR2 (germline): SGHDT, YYEEEE. The DNA of the CDR3 is TGTGCCAGCAACGGGATACGAGAGGCCTACAATGAGCAGTTCTTC. This sequence encodes CASNGIREAYNEQFF.

This chain links TRBV6-1 with TRBJ1-5; a weak D match, TRBD1 (5 bases). The CDR3 is made up of 16 amino acids. Trimming took 3 bases from V and 2 from J, leaving 14 bases between them. The germline V gene encodes CDR1 MNHNS and CDR2 SASEGT. CDR3: CASSEGLGFGNQPQHF. The CDR3 DNA reads TGTGCCAGCAGTGAGGGACTTGGTTTCGGCAATCAGCCCCAGCATTTT.

V usage is TRBV2 and J usage is TRBJ2-1, with 9 bases matching TRBD1. From germline, CDR1 is SNHLY and CDR2 FYNNEI. The CDR3 is 15 amino acids. After removal of 4 bases from V and 4 bases from J, the junction contained 5 bases not matched to a gene. The CDR3 sequence: CASSGGQGIYNEQFF. The CDR3, as DNA: TGTGCCAGCAGTGGGGGACAGGGAATTTACAATGAGCAGTTCTTC.

The rearrangement uses TRBV18 and TRBJ1-5, with D tentatively TRBD1 (6 bases). The CDR3 sequence is 14 residues long. V was trimmed by 5 bases and J by 7 bases, leaving 15 bases between them. CDR1 KGHSH and CDR2 LQKENI come from the germline V gene. The CDR3 DNA sequence: TGTGCCAGCTCAACAGGGAACGCAGGACAGCCCCAGCATTTT. Encoded protein: CASSTGNAGQPQHF.

The chain combines TRBV11-2 with TRBJ2-3, with D possibly matching TRBD2 (7 bases). The CDR3 is 11 residues long. The germline CDR1 and CDR2 sequences are SGHAT and FQNNGV. With 8 bases removed from V and 6 bases from J, the gap between germline ends came to 9 bases. In DNA, the CDR3 is TGTGCCAGCCGGGGGGCGGATACGCAGTATTTT. Its translation is CASRGADTQYF. Full variable domain (outside the CDR3, taken from reference TRBV11-2 and TRBJ2-3): EAGVAQSPRYKIIEKRQSVAFWCNPISGHATLYWYQQILGQGPKLLIQFQNNGVVDDSQLPKDRFSAERLKGVDSTLKIQPAKLEDSAVYLCASRGADTQYFGPGTRLTVL.

Ten or more counts support this clone. This chain links TRBV5-4 with TRBJ2-3; 8 bases fit TRBD1. This CDR3 has 16 amino acids. The germline V gene has CDR1 SGHNT and CDR2 YYREEE (reference sequence). Losses at the gene ends were 5 bases for V and 0 bases for J; bases not matched to a gene: 8. The DNA of the CDR3 is TGTGCCAGCAGACCCTCCGGGACAGGAAGCACAGATACGCAGTATTTT. This translates into CASRPSGTGSTDTQYF. Complete variable domain (other parts from reference TRBV5-4 and TRBJ2-3): ETGVTQSPTHLIKTRGQQVTLRCSSQSGHNTVSWYQQALGQGPQFIFQYYREEENGRGNFPPRFSGLQFPNYSSELNVNALELDDSALYLCASRPSGTGSTDTQYFGPGTRLTVL.

The CDR3 sequence is CASSDPSGSYDTQYF. As DNA, the CDR3 is TGTGCCAGCAGCGACCCTAGCGGGAGTTATGATACGCAGTATTTT. The chain has TRBV5-4 and TRBJ2-3; 10 positions match TRBD2. The CDR3 contains 15 residues. Germline trimming cut 4 bases from V and 6 bases from J; bases unmatched to any gene: 8. The V gene's germline CDR1 is SGHNT and CDR2 YYREEE (reference sequence).

The chain carries TRBV2 and TRBJ1-2; D is uncertain. V was cut by 8 bases and J by 8 bases, with 18 bases left in between. Germline V lookup: CDR1 SNHLY, CDR2 FYNNEI. This CDR3 has 13 amino acids. This chain's CDR3 is CASGGSWVYGYTF. CDR3 bases: TGTGCCAGCGGCGGGTCTTGGGTATACGGCTACACCTTC. Filled out from reference TRBV2 and TRBJ1-2, the complete variable domain reads EPEVTQTPSHQVTQMGQEVILRCVPISNHLYFYWYRQILGQKVEFLVSFYNNEISEKSEIFDDQFSVERPDGSNFTLKIRSTKLEDSAMYFCASGGSWVYGYTFGSGTRLTVV.

The chain combines TRBV5-1 with TRBJ1-3, with D possibly TRBD1 on 5 matching bases. The ends were cut back, 0 bases at V and 0 bases at J, with 10 bases in the middle. This CDR3 spans 16 amino acids. Per the germline V gene, CDR1 is SGHRS and CDR2 is YFSETQ. The chain's CDR3 is CASSLGQGHSGNTIYF. Written as DNA, the CDR3 is TGCGCCAGCAGCTTGGGGCAGGGCCACTCTGGAAACACCATATATTTT.

The V call is TRBV6-1, the J call TRBJ2-7; 8 bases are a match to TRBD2. The CDR3 spans 15 residues. The V and J ends lost 2 bases and 2 bases, in that order; junction bases with no gene match: 5. The germline V gene encodes CDR1 MNHNS and CDR2 SASEGT. The CDR3 DNA reads TGTGCCAGCAGTGAAATAGGACTAGCAACCTACGAGCAGTACTTC. Translating it yields CASSEIGLATYEQYF.

This chain joins TRBV20-1 and TRBJ2-6; maybe TRBD1 (7 bases). V was clipped by 3 bases and J by 3 bases, with 12 bases between them. The CDR3 covers 15 residues. CDR1 and CDR2 from the germline V gene are DFQATT and SNEGSKA (reference sequence). The CDR3 bases are TGCAGTGCTAGTCGGCAGGGGGGTGGGGCCAACGTCCTGACTTTC. Translating it yields CSASRQGGGANVLTF.

This clone was counted only a few times. The chain joins TRBV11-2 to TRBJ2-2, with 11 bases fitting TRBD2. The CDR3 contains 16 residues. The V gene end was trimmed by 5 bases and the J gene end by 0 bases; junction bases not matched to a gene: 2. Germline V gene sequence: CDR1 SGHAT, CDR2 FQNNGV. The DNA of the CDR3 is TGTGCCAGCAGCGCGGGACTAGCGGCGAACACCGGGGAGCTGTTTTTT. This encodes CASSAGLAANTGELFF.

This clone has a handful of counts. The rearrangement links TRBV5-1 to TRBJ2-2; TRBD1 might be the D (6 bases). The length of the CDR3 is 15 residues. The V end was cut by 2 bases, the J end by 0 bases, with 8 bases between. CDR1 and CDR2 (germline): SGHRS, YFSETQ. CDR3 in DNA: TGCGCCAGCAGCTTACAGGGTGCGAACACCGGGGAGCTGTTTTTT. This sequence encodes CASSLQGANTGELFF.

This clone has a handful of counts. The chain joins TRBV18 to TRBJ2-2; 8 bases agree with TRBD1. CDR1 is KGHSH, CDR2 LQKENI, per germline. The CDR3 loop spans 16 amino acids. The V segment lost 4 bases and the J segment 6 bases; nucleotides outside the gene matches: 10. The CDR3 region is CASSQKAGGDPGELFF. The CDR3 DNA follows: TGTGCCAGCTCACAGAAGGCAGGGGGCGATCCCGGGGAGCTGTTTTTT.

This sequence joins TRBV30 and TRBJ2-7, with 9 nucleotides matching TRBD2. Germline values: CDR1 GTSNPN, CDR2 SVGIG (reference sequence). Germline trimming cut 2 bases from V and 0 bases from J; bases unmatched to any gene: 2. CDR3 length: 14 residues. In DNA form, the CDR3 reads TGTGCCTGGAGTAGCGGGGGGCACTCCTACGAGCAGTACTTC. This sequence encodes CAWSSGGHSYEQYF.

The chain combines TRBV19 with TRBJ1-1; no firm D call. CDR3 length: 16 residues. CDR1 and CDR2 from the germline V gene are LNHDA and SQIVND (reference sequence). Trimming removed 5 bases from V and 1 base from J, with 17 bases in between. CDR3 nucleotide sequence: TGTGCCAGTAGTGCTCCCGGGTTTGGGAGGAACACTGAAGCTTTCTTT. This encodes CASSAPGFGRNTEAFF.